The rows below give T cell receptor beta chains drawn from one sample of a study of CD8 T cells in ankylosing spondylitis. Using its own MiXCR run on the 5' RACE reads, TCRdb lists one record per CDR3 protein. The top ten clones hold approximately 12% of a sample with 36,000 or so distinct CDR3 sequences, 6% of them seen once. The sequencing sample was made of blood, either unsorted or a sorted T cell fraction (not recorded which). Receptors were obtained from a male donor with ankylosing spondylitis or in good health (not recorded which). Both conserved end residues are part of each CDR3. D genes are given only for firm matches. Where a row states a size, it is once, few, many or the class of an expanded clone; other rows omit it.

j_call cdr3_length clone_size v_call d_call cdr3_nt cdr3_aa
TRBJ1-6 14 many TRBV6-1 NA TGTGCCAGCGCCATCCCCACTGAAAATTCACCCCTCCACTTT CASAIPTENSPLHF
TRBJ2-5 13 NA TRBV12-3/TRBV12-4 TRBD2 TGTGCCAGCAGGGCAGCGGGAGAAGTGACCCAGTACTTC CASRAAGEVTQYF
TRBJ2-1 16 NA TRBV7-7 NA TGTGCTAGCAGCTTATCACCTAGTCCTAGTTACAATGAGCAGTTCTTC CASSLSPSPSYNEQFF
TRBJ1-5 14 many TRBV25-1 NA TGTGCCAGCAGTGTTTACAATTATAATCAGCCCCAGCATTTT CASSVYNYNQPQHF
TRBJ2-1 15 many TRBV5-1 TRBD2 TGCGCCAGCGCGGCGGGACTAGCAGGAGGCAATGAGCAGTTCTTC CASAAGLAGGNEQFF
TRBJ2-3 14 many TRBV20-1 NA TGCAGTGCTAGAGATCAGGGGCTGTCAGATACGCAGTATTTT CSARDQGLSDTQYF
TRBJ1-3 11 many TRBV20-1 NA TGCAGTGTCTCGGCCCGAAACACCATATATTTT CSVSARNTIYF
TRBJ2-5 15 many TRBV4-1 NA TGCGCCAGCAGCCGGCCAGGGGACGTCCAAGAGACCCAGTACTTC CASSRPGDVQETQYF
TRBJ1-3 17 NA TRBV15 NA TGTGCCACCAGCAGCGATAGTGGGAAGAACTCTGGAAACACCATATATTTT CATSSDSGKNSGNTIYF
TRBJ2-7 13 many TRBV4-1 NA TGCGCCAGCAGCGAGGGGTCAGGATACGAGCAGTACTTC CASSEGSGYEQYF
TRBJ2-1 15 many TRBV24-1 NA TGTGCCACCAGTGAATTAGCAAGTGAGTTGAATGAGCAGTTCTTC CATSELASELNEQFF
TRBJ2-2 16 many TRBV4-3 NA TGCGCCAGCAGCCAAGGAGGGATACGAGGATCCGGGGAGCTGTTTTTT CASSQGGIRGSGELFF
TRBJ1-2 13 many TRBV9 NA TGTGCCAGCAGCCGAAGGGGGGGCTATGGCTACACCTTC CASSRRGGYGYTF
TRBJ2-7 14 many TRBV2 NA TGTGCCAGCAGTGTAGCTCGCGGCTCCTACGAGCAGTACTTC CASSVARGSYEQYF
TRBJ2-2 15 many TRBV19 TRBD1 TGTGCCAGTAGTATCGGGACAGGGGTCACCGGGGAGCTGTTTTTT CASSIGTGVTGELFF
TRBJ2-7 13 many TRBV6-1 TRBD1 TGTGCCAGCTCACCGGGACAGGGGTTCGAGCAGTACTTC CASSPGQGFEQYF
TRBJ1-2 13 many TRBV7-2 TRBD1 TGTGCCAGCAGCTTCGACAGGGGAGACGGCTACACCTTC CASSFDRGDGYTF
TRBJ2-5 10 many TRBV29-1 NA TGCAGCGTTCGTGAAGAGACCCAGTACTTC CSVREETQYF
TRBJ2-7 16 many TRBV27 TRBD1 TGTGCCAGCAGGGAGCGGGACAGGGGGAAAGGGTACGAGCAGTACTTC CASRERDRGKGYEQYF
TRBJ2-5 15 many TRBV6-1 NA TGTGCCAGCAGTGGGCTTGAGGAGGGATCGGAGACCCAGTACTTC CASSGLEEGSETQYF
TRBJ2-1 17 medium-sized TRBV24-1 NA TGTGCCACCAGTGATCTAAAGACAGTTAGCTCCTACAATGAGCAGTTCTTC CATSDLKTVSSYNEQFF
TRBJ1-6 11 many TRBV6-2/TRBV6-3 NA TGTGCCAGCAGTCAACAGGCACCCCTCCACTTT CASSQQAPLHF
TRBJ1-5 15 NA TRBV24-1 TRBD1 TGTGCCACCAGTGATAGACAGGGGGCCGGTCAGCCCCAGCATTTT CATSDRQGAGQPQHF
TRBJ2-1 12 many TRBV6-5 NA TGTGCCAGCGGGGACCTCTCGGATGAGCAGTTCTTC CASGDLSDEQFF
TRBJ1-1 15 many TRBV20-1 NA TGCAGTGCTAGGGCGGGACGGTGGATTAACACTGAAGCTTTCTTT CSARAGRWINTEAFF
TRBJ1-1 13 many TRBV25-1 NA TGTGCCAGCAGTGGGGGGGGGGACACTGAAGCTTTCTTT CASSGGGDTEAFF
TRBJ2-2 14 many TRBV7-6 NA TGTGCCAGCAGCCCCGCGTGGAGTAGCGGGGAGCTGTTTTTT CASSPAWSSGELFF
TRBJ2-2 13 many TRBV6-1 NA TGTGCCAGCAGGGTTGGGCCTGCCGGGGAGCTGTTTTTT CASRVGPAGELFF
TRBJ2-1 18 many TRBV7-3 TRBD2 TGTGCCAGCAGCCCCCTACTAGCGGCAAACGCCAAACCAAATGAGCAGTTCTTC CASSPLLAANAKPNEQFF
TRBJ1-1 16 many TRBV5-5 NA TGTGCCAGCAGCTTGATCGGGGGAGGTTGGGACACTGAAGCTTTCTTT CASSLIGGGWDTEAFF
TRBJ2-7 13 many TRBV5-5 NA TGTGCCAGCAGCTTGGCCGGCCCCTACGAGCAGTACTTC CASSLAGPYEQYF
TRBJ1-5 11 many TRBV2 NA TGTGCCAGCAGTGTCGGGGAGCCCCAGCATTTT CASSVGEPQHF
TRBJ2-7 13 many TRBV2 NA TGTGCCAGCAGTGATGGGGACAACTACGAGCAGTACTTC CASSDGDNYEQYF
TRBJ2-1 16 many TRBV6-5 NA TGTGCCAGCAGTTGGTCCCAGCGGAGCTCCTACAATGAGCAGTTCTTC CASSWSQRSSYNEQFF
TRBJ2-3 17 many TRBV27 NA TGTGCCAGCAGTTTATACGGGCCGGGGGTCCCCACAGATACGCAGTATTTT CASSLYGPGVPTDTQYF
TRBJ2-5 13 many TRBV10-3 NA TGTGCCATCAGAAGCGGCGGGCGAGAGACCCAGTACTTC CAIRSGGRETQYF
TRBJ2-3 12 many TRBV20-1 NA TGCAGTGCTAGACAGACCACAGATACGCAGTATTTT CSARQTTDTQYF
TRBJ2-1 15 many TRBV20-1 TRBD2 TGCAGTGCTAGAGGGACTAGCGGGGCTGGGGATGAGCAGTTCTTC CSARGTSGAGDEQFF
TRBJ2-1 16 many TRBV3-1 TRBD2 TGTGCCAGCAGCCCAATCAGCGGGAGAGTCTCCAATGAGCAGTTCTTC CASSPISGRVSNEQFF
TRBJ2-3 15 NA TRBV5-5 NA TGTGCCAGCAGCTTTCGGGGGGCCTTCACAGATACGCAGTATTTT CASSFRGAFTDTQYF
TRBJ2-6 18 many TRBV21-1 NA TGTGCCAGCAGCCCGACCCTGGACGGGGACTCTGGGGCCAACGTCCTGACTTTC CASSPTLDGDSGANVLTF
TRBJ2-1 14 many TRBV5-1 NA TGCACCAGCAGCTTCCGGGAGATTTTAGGTGAGCAGTTCTTC CTSSFREILGEQFF
TRBJ2-1 13 many TRBV5-1 NA TGCGCCAGCAGCTTGCGCCCCTACAATGAGCAGTTCTTC CASSLRPYNEQFF
TRBJ2-5 13 many TRBV29-1 TRBD1 TGCAGCGAGGGAGGTGGACAGGGCGAGACCCAGTACTTC CSEGGGQGETQYF
TRBJ2-7 17 many TRBV9 NA TGTGCCAGCAGCGGCGGATCTTCAGGGGGGACCGTCTACGAGCAGTACTTC CASSGGSSGGTVYEQYF
TRBJ1-1 15 few TRBV5-1 NA TGCGCCAGCAGCCTACAAGGGGGTCTGAACACTGAAGCTTTCTTT CASSLQGGLNTEAFF
TRBJ2-1 15 many TRBV27 TRBD2 TGTGCCAGCAGTTTGGGGACTAGCGGGAAAAATGAGCAGTTCTTC CASSLGTSGKNEQFF
TRBJ1-5 12 many TRBV28 TRBD1 TGTGCCAGCAGTGGACAGGGACAGCCCCAGCATTTT CASSGQGQPQHF
TRBJ2-5 16 many TRBV7-3 TRBD1 TGTGCCAGCAGCTCGCACGACAGGGGCCGCGGAGAGACCCAGTACTTC CASSSHDRGRGETQYF
TRBJ2-1 15 NA TRBV14 TRBD2 TGTGCCAGCAGCCCAGCTCGGGTAGCGGGAAGTGAGCAGTTCTTC CASSPARVAGSEQFF
TRBJ2-1 17 many TRBV7-8 NA TGTGCCAGCAGCTCCGACGGGACTACTCTAGGGGGAAATGAGCAGTTCTTC CASSSDGTTLGGNEQFF